This passage covers 14 T cell receptor beta chains from one sample sequenced in a study of blood T cells in healthy people across ages. A second PCR of roughly 7 to 11 cycles used a sample-barcoded 5' primer and a J-beta primer mix. TCRdb redid the calling of the 5' RACE reads with MiXCR, one entry per CDR3 protein. The sample carries some 670,000 distinct CDR3 sequences, 52% recorded once. The source material was blood. The receptor set was obtained from a woman aged 80 or over in good health.

This chain connects TRBV4-2 to TRBJ2-3; TRBD2 agrees at 8 bases. V trimming: 1 base; J trimming: 5 bases; junction bases outside the gene matches: 5. Germline loops: CDR1 LGHNA, CDR2 YNFKEQ. CDR3 length: 15 residues. CDR3 DNA sequence: TGTGCCAGCAGCCAAGGGGGGGCGGGGGGAGATACGCAGTATTTT. Encoded protein: CASSQGGAGGDTQYF.

There are many counts of this clonotype. The chain is built from TRBV7-9 and TRBJ2-1, with D hard to call. The CDR3 runs to 14 residues. V was trimmed by 5 bases and J by 3 bases, leaving 11 bases between them. CDR1 is SEHNR, CDR2 FQNEAQ, per germline (reference sequence). The CDR3 is CASSSEGSYNEQFF. As DNA, the CDR3 is TGTGCCAGCAGCAGTGAAGGCAGCTACAATGAGCAGTTCTTC. Variable domain in full (rest from reference TRBV7-9 and TRBJ2-1): DTGVSQNPRHKITKRGQNVTFRCDPISEHNRLYWYRQTLGQGPEFLTYFQNEAQLEKSRLLSDRFSAERPKGSFSTLEIQRTEQGDSAMYLCASSSEGSYNEQFFGPGTRLTVL.

The rearrangement links TRBV25-1 to TRBJ1-5; D may be TRBD1 (5 bases). Trimming stripped 3 bases from V and 7 bases from J, with 10 bases between. Germline lookup yields CDR1 MGHDK and CDR2 SYGVNS. This CDR3 comprises 13 residues. The CDR3 nucleotides read TGTGCCAGCAGTGAGCGGGGGGGACAGCCCCAGCATTTT. Amino acids: CASSERGGQPQHF.

Only a few counts were recorded for this clonotype. With a much larger clone just one base away, this may be a read error. The rearrangement uses TRBV12-3 or TRBV12-4 and TRBJ2-4; 9 bases map to TRBD1. The J call may be faulty, since TRBJ2-7 better matches the DNA end. The CDR3 is 14 residues long. DNA of the CDR3: TGTGCCAGCAGTGTACTACAGGGGGCTTACGAGCAGTACTTC. Its translation is CASSVLQGAYEQYF.

This CDR3 is CASSPNVEGYTF. CDR3 nucleotide sequence: TGTGCCAGCAGTCCGAATGTGGAGGGCTACACCTTC. The chain recombines TRBV6-5 with TRBJ1-2; D is uncertain. The CDR3 totals 12 residues. CDR1 and CDR2 from the germline V gene are MNHEY and SVGAGI. V shed 5 bases and J shed 8 bases, with 12 bases lying between them.

The chain couples TRBV27 to TRBJ1-2, with 7 bases matching TRBD1. CDR1 MNHEY and CDR2 SMNVEV come from the germline V gene (reference sequence). With V trimmed by 0 bases and J by 2 bases, 15 bases remained unmatched. The CDR3 has 19 amino acids. The CDR3 DNA follows: TGTGCCAGCAGTTTATCGGGGTGGGACAGCGAATTAGGCAACTATGGCTACACCTTC. It codes for CASSLSGWDSELGNYGYTF.

V and J are TRBV4-1 and TRBJ2-7; no reliable D call. From germline, CDR1 is MGHRA and CDR2 YSYEKL. Between the trimmed V and J ends, which lost 0 bases and 7 bases, there was a span of 10 bases. The CDR3 totals 13 residues. As DNA, the CDR3 is TGCGCCAGCAGCCAAGACCCCGGCAATGAGCAGTACTTC. The encoded protein is CASSQDPGNEQYF.

In its sample, this clonotype was seen many times. V gene TRBV5-4 combines with J gene TRBJ2-7; 8 positions match TRBD1. The V segment lost 4 bases and the J segment 4 bases; nucleotides outside the gene matches: 4. There are 13 residues in the CDR3. The germline V gene has CDR1 SGHNT and CDR2 YYREEE (reference sequence). CDR3 loop: CASSPDRDYEQYF. For the CDR3, the DNA is TGTGCCAGCAGCCCGGACAGGGATTACGAGCAGTACTTC. The variable domain in full, completed from reference TRBV5-4 and TRBJ2-7, reads ETGVTQSPTHLIKTRGQQVTLRCSSQSGHNTVSWYQQALGQGPQFIFQYYREEENGRGNFPPRFSGLQFPNYSSELNVNALELDDSALYLCASSPDRDYEQYFGPGTRLTVT.

The chain couples TRBV25-1 to TRBJ2-3, with 8 bases matching TRBD2. CDR1 and CDR2 (germline): MGHDK, SYGVNS. Trimming took 0 bases from V and 4 from J; bases not matched to a gene: 9. There are 17 residues in the CDR3. This chain's CDR3 is CASSEYGTSQSADTQYF. The CDR3 coding sequence is TGTGCCAGCAGTGAATATGGGACTAGTCAATCAGCAGATACGCAGTATTTT.

The chain recombines TRBV5-1 with TRBJ2-1; TRBD2 matches 11 bases. The J segment lost 6 bases and the V segment lost 5 bases, leaving 4 bases of the junction unmatched. Germline CDR1 is SGHRS and CDR2 is YFSETQ. This CDR3 comprises 14 residues. DNA of the CDR3: TGCGCCAGCAGACAGACTAGCGGGGCCAATGAGCAGTTCTTC. It is translated as CASRQTSGANEQFF. Full variable domain (remainder filled in from reference TRBV5-1 and TRBJ2-1): KAGVTQTPRYLIKTRGQQVTLSCSPISGHRSVSWYQQTPGQGLQFLFEYFSETQRNKGNFPGRFSGRQFSNSRSEMNVSTLELGDSALYLCASRQTSGANEQFFGPGTRLTVL.

The V call is TRBV7-8, the J call TRBJ1-4; no firm D call. The ends were cut back, 5 bases at V and 8 bases at J, with 15 bases in the middle. The CDR3 loop spans 14 amino acids. Germline V gives CDR1 SGHVS, CDR2 FQNEAQ. The CDR3 DNA reads TGTGCCAGCAGCACCCGGAACCTTTGGGAAAAACTGTTTTTT. This sequence encodes CASSTRNLWEKLFF.

As concerns this clonotype: Mismatch with germline at one junction end may stem from a read error. The chain recombines TRBV12-3 or TRBV12-4 with TRBJ2-3; D possibly matches TRBD1 or TRBD2 (6 bases each). The CDR3 covers 14 residues. DNA of the CDR3: TGTGCCAGCAGTTTTAGGGGGGCAGGAGATGCGCAGTATTTT. Translation: CASSFRGAGDAQYF.

Remarks on this clonotype: The junction and the germline gene differ at one end; a read error may be behind it. The rearrangement joins TRBV2 to TRBJ2-1; 8 bases are a match to TRBD2. This CDR3 region has 15 residues. Germline CDR1 is SNHLY and CDR2 is FYNNEI. Here the CDR3 DNA reads TGTGCCAGCAATGAACGAGGACTAGCCACCAATGAGCAGTTCTTC. This sequence encodes CASNERGLATNEQFF.

The chain combines TRBV7-9 with TRBJ2-5; D unresolved. TRBJ2-7 explains the end of the DNA better; the J call may be wrong. The CDR3 consists of 14 residues. Germline lookup yields CDR1 SEHNR and CDR2 FQNEAQ (reference sequence). The CDR3 reads CASSPGPLYDEQYF. DNA of the CDR3: TGTGCCAGCAGCCCCGGGCCCCTCTACGACGAGCAGTACTTC.